This TCR beta chain was recovered during a study of regulatory T cells in long-lasting Graves disease. Time point indicated: newly diagnosed GD, antithyroid drugs for less than 3 months. After RNA was extracted from PBMCs, the TCR library was made from it. This clonotype was seen repeatedly, ten times or more. The target antigen is unknown. Researchers made TCR beta libraries by using iRepertoire HTBI primers and running Arm-PCR on CDR3 regions. TCRdb re-called the multiplex PCR reads through MiXCR, storing one row per CDR3 protein. Of roughly 250,000 distinct CDR3 sequences listed, 15% to 20% are singletons. Study observations and caveats: Patients with persistent disease showed a bias toward TRBV28, TRBJ1-2 and TRBJ2-5. TCR diversity was lower in persistent than newly diagnosed Graves' disease.

The CDR3 extends over 16 amino acids. CDR1 is SGHTA and CDR2 is FQGNSA in the germline V gene. V dropped 2 bases and J dropped 0 bases, with 11 bases sitting between them. These data also formed part of another study, on T cells in Graves' hyperthyroidism and ophthalmopathy.

The sequence was obtained from a woman in her thirties with Graves disease. The sample in question was peripheral blood mononuclear cells (PBMCs), obtained at new diagnosis, from a patient treated with antithyroid drugs. The V call is TRBV7-2, the J call TRBJ1-3; D call uncertain. The CDR3 DNA sequence: TGTGCCAGCAGCTTAAGTTACCTGAGCTCTGGAAACACCATATATTTT. As protein: CASSLSYLSSGNTIYF.